The following is a T cell receptor beta chain sequence with its context. Its antigen is still unknown. No clone much larger than this one lies a single base away; base qualities are absent. TCRbeta CDR3 regions were amplified from genomic DNA by means of the immunoSEQ Assay, a bias-controlled multiplex PCR. From the authors' description of their analysis: Within the assay, amplification of reference gene primers was used to estimate how many nucleated cells each sample contained. To quantify the absolute abundance of each unique TCRbeta CDR3 rearrangement, sequence reads were collapsed and filtered. For each sample, productive Simpson clonality was calculated as the square root of Simpson's diversity index over productive rearrangements. This is the immuneACCESS table as TCRdb keeps it, with only in-frame sequences that have V and J called. A part of the clones is gone; compared with another copy, unresolved V genes explain less than half, and the rest is unexplained. That table furnishes V, J and clone size, whereas the DNA furnished D and trimming. This sample lists about 480,000 clones; 88% were detected once. 1.5% to 2% of the sample belongs to the ten largest clones.

These data belong to a study of blood T cell repertoires in COVID-19 (dated by TCRdb to the early 2020s). With regard to the full study: Samples from collaborators originated in the United States, Italy and Spain and spanned both the acute and convalescent phases of COVID-19. The prospective study material was composed of cDNA or gDNA derived from T cells, B-cell-depleted T cells, or PBMCs. The dataset comprised deeply sampled blood TCRbeta repertoires from subjects exposed to, actively infected with, or recovered from COVID-19. The repertoires were released in a freely available public database intended as a resource for research on the immune response to SARS-CoV-2. Samples came from the ongoing ImmuneRACE study (first 160 participants) plus 1,254 subjects from 6 global collaborators. Nearly every sample came with metadata listing a de-identified subject ID, COVID-19 status, age in years and sex. Where available, HLA class I and class II types were obtained from metadata supplied by the sample provider rather than from assay-based typing. Study-wide conclusions, independent of this receptor: How much clinical and demographic metadata was included differed by source and by participant, and the metadata was provided uncurated.

V and J are trimmed by 3 bases and 0 bases, and the gene matches miss 3 bases of the junction. From the germline V gene, CDR1 is SGDLS and CDR2 is YYNGEE. Taken from cysteine to phenylalanine, the CDR3 has 16 residues. Only the CDR3 part of the read is kept: 48 bases, read in frame from the first base. In the prospective study, participants were about 18 to 100 years old, resided in 24 geographic areas of the United States, and were enrolled through a virtual design. Cohort assignment in the prospective study relied on participant-reported clinical history from a screening survey and a study questionnaire. For ImmuneRACE Cohort 3, a participant was defined as recovered based on two consecutive negative NP/OP PCR tests, clearance by a healthcare professional, or resolution of symptoms. Mobile phlebotomists in the prospective study collected whole blood, serum and a nasopharyngeal or oropharyngeal swab from every participant. Participants in the prospective study had the option to provide additional blood draws and questionnaires over an approximately 2-month period. Before DNA extraction, blood samples from the prospective study were shipped at room temperature or frozen.

This TCR was sampled from a woman aged 40 to 49 who had recovered from COVID-19. The rearranged segments are TRBV9 and TRBJ2-1, with 10 bases in between that match TRBD2. The sequenced sample was PBMCs or T cells enriched from blood (not recorded which). The DNA sequence is given as TGTGCCAGCAGCGCAGGACTAGCGGCCTCCTACAATGAGCAGTTCTTC. This sequence encodes CASSAGLAASYNEQFF.